The clone carrying this T cell receptor beta chain was recorded a few times. Assay used: immunoSEQ multiplex PCR; TCRdb lists only in-frame clones, some missing. The sample shows several thousand clones, about a fifth of them seen only once. This entry comes from a study of sequential checkpoint blockade in melanoma. Whole-study context: First-line arms were nivolumab then ipilimumab, or the reverse, randomized 1:1.

J lost 5 bases, V lost 0 bases, and 0 bases had no gene match. Per germline, CDR1 ENHRY and CDR2 SYGVKD. The CDR3 totals 13 residues. Noted treatment: randomized to nivolumab then ipilimumab (arm A) or the reverse (arm B). This sample comprised tumor tissue (inferred from file names), obtained from a patient given nivolumab and ipilimumab in sequence. The sequence was obtained from a human donor with melanoma. The rearrangement uses TRBV10-3 and TRBJ2-5; 7 bases agree with TRBD2. The DNA of the CDR3 is TGTGCCATCAGTGAGTCGGGGGGGGAGACCCAGTACTTC. This translates into CAISESGGETQYF.